The 26 T cell receptor beta chains listed next were all sequenced from one sample in a study of vaccination effects on CD4 cells after COVID-19. Libraries were prepared by immunoSEQ multiplex PCR; TCRdb keeps only in-frame clonotypes and omits some of them. The sample consists of over 50,000 clones, about 80% of them appearing once. Expansion with viral peptide pools was applied to antigen-specific CD4+ T cells by the ViraFEST assay prior to sequencing. Following 10 days of culture, CD4+ T cells were isolated. Everyone in the study got two shots of either the BNT162b2 or mRNA-1273 vaccine. No cognate antigen is known for these TCRs. Here the sequenced sample was CD4+ T cells from PBMCs cultured with HCoV-229E spike peptides, taken after COVID-19 vaccination. Receptors were obtained from a human donor who received a COVID-19 vaccine.

This chain connects TRBV5-1 to TRBJ2-7; 9 positions match TRBD1. J lost 7 bases, V lost 3 bases, and 8 bases had no gene match. Germline CDR1 and CDR2: SGHRS and YFSETQ. The CDR3 spans 14 residues. CDR3 DNA: TGCGCCAGCAGCTACGGGACAGGGTCGCGTGAGCAGTACGTC. Its protein is CASSYGTGSREQYV.

A remark on this clone: Other DNA sequences in this sample translate to the same CDR3. This chain connects TRBV24-1 to TRBJ1-2; the match to TRBD1 covers 7 bases. The germline CDR1 and CDR2 sequences are KGHDR and SFDVKD. CDR3 size: 14 residues. V gave up 4 bases and J gave up 5 bases; unmatched junction bases: 6. The CDR3 nucleotides read TGTGCCACCAGTGACCCAGGGACAGCATATGGCTACACCTTC. It is translated as CATSDPGTAYGYTF.

This clone has only one observation. J is TRBJ1-2 and V is TRBV24-1; 10 bases match TRBD1. Germline values: CDR1 KGHDR, CDR2 SFDVKD. Trimming removed 7 bases from V and 7 bases from J; junction bases left unmatched: 2. This CDR3 spans 12 amino acids. CDR3 residues: CATRGTGVGYTF. The DNA of the CDR3 is TGTGCCACCAGAGGGACAGGGGTTGGCTACACCTTC.

This chain uses TRBV12-3 or TRBV12-4 with TRBJ2-2; D unresolved. V lost 6 bases to trimming and J lost 6 bases, with 11 bases between them. The CDR3 covers 13 residues. The CDR3 DNA is TGTGCCAGCAGGAGTTCCTCGCCCGGGGAGCTGTTTTTT. Translating gives CASRSSSPGELFF.

This clone was counted a few times. The chain joins TRBV29-1 to TRBJ2-3; TRBD1 matches at 10 bases. CDR1 is SQVTM, CDR2 ANQGSEA, per germline. The V and J ends lost 4 bases and 4 bases, in that order; junction bases with no gene match: 14. The CDR3 runs 17 residues. The CDR3 loop reads CSVVLRRDRGGADTQYF. CDR3 sequence (DNA): TGCAGCGTTGTGCTACGTCGGGACAGGGGTGGTGCAGATACGCAGTATTTT.

CDR3 nucleotide sequence: TGTGCCAGCAGTTACTCGTGGGGGACCTCTAACTATGGCTACACCTTC. Translating it yields CASSYSWGTSNYGYTF. The chain has TRBV6-5 and TRBJ1-2; D possibly corresponds to TRBD1 (5 bases). V was trimmed by 0 bases and J by 0 bases, leaving 11 bases between them. This CDR3 contains 16 residues. Germline CDR1 MNHEY, CDR2 SVGAGI.

The CDR3 nucleotides read TGTGCCAGCAGTCTATACGGGCGGGAGCTGTTTTTT. This gives the protein CASSLYGRELFF. This chain links TRBV2 with TRBJ2-2; unclear D gene. Trimming cost V 5 bases and J 9 bases, with 10 bases left between them. The CDR3 covers 12 residues. Germline CDR1 is SNHLY and CDR2 is FYNNEI.

This clone was seen only a few times. This CDR3 is CASSSWEPGIPANTGELFF. CDR3 nucleotide sequence: TGTGCCAGCAGCTCATGGGAGCCGGGTATCCCCGCGAACACCGGGGAGCTGTTTTTT. V is TRBV21-1 and J is TRBJ2-2; the DNA was not used to check the table's D call, TRBD2. TRBV21-1 constitutes a pseudogene. CDR3 size: 19 residues.

The chain links TRBV5-1 to TRBJ2-5, with D perhaps TRBD2 (7 bases). CDR3 size: 15 residues. V dropped 3 bases and J dropped 1 base, with 13 bases sitting between them. Looked up from germline, CDR1 is SGHRS and CDR2 is YFSETQ. The chain's CDR3 is CASSSRGAVQETQYF. CDR3 DNA: TGCGCCAGCAGCTCTCGGGGGGCTGTCCAAGAGACCCAGTACTTC.

The chain uses TRBV6-1 and TRBJ1-2; no clear D. Trimming stripped 1 base from V and 4 bases from J, with 7 bases between. The CDR3 covers 13 residues. Germline V gene lookup returns CDR1 MNHNS and CDR2 SASEGT. CDR3 sequence: CASSEGGPYGYTF. CDR3 nucleotide sequence: TGTGCCAGCAGTGAAGGGGGTCCCTATGGCTACACCTTC.

The rearrangement joins TRBV6-5 to TRBJ2-7; 11 bases fit TRBD2. V was clipped by 8 bases and J by 3 bases; unmatched bases: 9. The CDR3 contains 15 residues. Germline lookup yields CDR1 MNHEY and CDR2 SVGAGI. The CDR3 loop is CASVRLAGGNYEQYV. The CDR3 DNA reads TGTGCCAGCGTCCGCCTAGCGGGGGGTAACTACGAGCAGTACGTC.

The chain joins TRBV25-1 to TRBJ1-2; D may be TRBD1 (6 bases). V lost 3 bases to trimming and J lost 4 bases, with 12 bases between them. Looked up from germline, CDR1 is MGHDK and CDR2 is SYGVNS. CDR3 length: 14 residues. In DNA, the CDR3 is TGTGCCAGCAGTGAGGTCGGCAGGGGCTATGGCTACACCTTC. This codes for CASSEVGRGYGYTF.

The J gene is TRBJ1-2, the V gene TRBV5-1; D gene unclear. V lost 2 bases, J lost 3 bases, and 8 bases lay in between. Looked up from germline, CDR1 is SGHRS and CDR2 is YFSETQ. The CDR3 runs to 13 residues. The CDR3 is CASSFTVDYGYTF. As DNA, the CDR3 is TGCGCCAGCAGCTTTACGGTAGACTATGGCTACACCTTC.

This clone was counted a few times. This sequence joins TRBV30 and TRBJ2-3, with D unresolved. The CDR3 length is 14 residues. With 0 bases removed from V and 2 bases from J, the gap between germline ends came to 9 bases. The germline CDR1 and CDR2 sequences are GTSNPN and SVGIG (reference sequence). The CDR3 protein is CAWSVRRITDTQYF. CDR3 nucleotides: TGTGCCTGGAGTGTACGACGAATCACAGATACGCAGTATTTT.

The rearrangement links TRBV5-1 to TRBJ1-2; D gene unclear. The germline V and J ends were trimmed by 0 bases and 7 bases, with 13 bases remaining between them. Germline CDR1 reads SGHRS; CDR2 reads YFSETQ. The CDR3 spans 14 residues. The CDR3 DNA follows: TGCGCCAGCAGCTTGGCTACATTCGATGTTGGCTACACCTTC. As protein: CASSLATFDVGYTF.

This clone was recorded only once. The chain recombines TRBV10-3 with TRBJ2-5, with TRBD1 identical over 7 bases. CDR1 and CDR2 (germline): ENHRY, SYGVKD. CDR3 length equals 14 residues. The V segment lost 6 bases and the J segment 5 bases; nucleotides outside the gene matches: 9. CDR3 in DNA: TGTGCCATCAGACCGACAGGGACAAGTGAGACCCAGTACTTC. Encoded protein: CAIRPTGTSETQYF.

The chain is built from TRBV5-1 and TRBJ2-7, with TRBD1 matching 9 bases. V was pared by 0 bases and J by 3 bases, with 7 bases of the junction left unmatched. The CDR3 spans 16 residues. Germline loops: CDR1 SGHRS, CDR2 YFSETQ. DNA for the CDR3: TGCGCCAGCAGCTTGGCCCCGGGACAGGGTTACTACGAGCAGTACGTC. Protein: CASSLAPGQGYYEQYV.

J is TRBJ2-7 and V is TRBV2; D tentatively fits TRBD1 or TRBD2 (5 bases each). V was trimmed by 5 bases and J by 0 bases, leaving 17 bases between them. Germline-derived CDR1 and CDR2 are SNHLY and FYNNEI. This CDR3 comprises 16 residues. The CDR3 region is CASSKTRELDSYEQYV. CDR3 DNA sequence: TGTGCCAGCAGTAAAACCAGGGAGTTGGACTCCTACGAGCAGTACGTC.

The chain carries TRBV6-5 and TRBJ2-7, with 7 bases identical to TRBD2. J was trimmed by 1 base and V by 7 bases; bases with no gene match: 7. The CDR3 totals 14 residues. Germline V CDR1 and CDR2: MNHEY, SVGAGI. The CDR3 protein is CASKRDVASYEQYV. CDR3 sequence (DNA): TGTGCCAGCAAGCGGGACGTTGCGTCCTACGAGCAGTACGTC.

This CDR3 is CASSPHEQGELFF. In DNA, the CDR3 is TGTGCCAGCAGCCCGCACGAGCAGGGGGAGCTGTTTTTT. The V gene is TRBV7-3, the J gene TRBJ2-2; no reliable D call. The germline CDR1 and CDR2 sequences are SGHTA and FQGTGA. CDR3 size: 13 residues. Trimming shortened V by 5 bases and J by 8 bases, and 12 bases separated the two germline ends.

The genes are TRBV6-5 and TRBJ2-5; 7 bases match TRBD2. CDR1 MNHEY and CDR2 SVGAGI come from the germline V gene. Trimming cost V 7 bases and J 4 bases; bases outside gene matches: 6. CDR3 length equals 13 residues. CDR3 coding DNA: TGTGCCAGCATACGGGGGGAAATAGAGACCCAGTACTTC. Its translation: CASIRGEIETQYF.

The chain links TRBV7-6 to TRBJ1-5; weak D call: TRBD1 (6 bases). V was trimmed by 1 base and J by 7 bases, leaving 14 bases between them. This CDR3 comprises 15 residues. Germline values: CDR1 SGHVS, CDR2 FNYEAQ. In DNA, the CDR3 is TGTGCCAGCAGCTTAGAGACTGGGGGCAGACAGCCCCAGCATTTT. Residues: CASSLETGGRQPQHF.

This sequence joins TRBV21-1 and TRBJ2-7; the D segment call TRBD1 is taken from the table without a DNA check. TRBV21-1 is termed a pseudogene. The CDR3 totals 17 residues. The CDR3 DNA reads TGTGCCAGCAGCAAAGTGGGGCGCAGGGGTAAAACCTACGAGCAGTACGTC. As protein: CASSKVGRRGKTYEQYV.

The CDR3 DNA is TGTGCCAGCAGTCAGGACAGGGGGGCAGATACGCAGTATTTT. This gives the protein CASSQDRGADTQYF. The chain carries TRBV6-5 and TRBJ2-3; 10 bases map to TRBD1. The CDR3 runs to 14 residues. V was pared by 5 bases and J by 4 bases, with 3 bases of the junction left unmatched. Germline V lookup: CDR1 MNHEY, CDR2 SVGAGI.

This chain uses TRBV28 with TRBJ1-2; D ambiguous. The V and J ends lost 6 bases and 7 bases respectively, with 15 bases between them. The CDR3 sequence is 13 residues long. Germline-derived CDR1 and CDR2 are MDHEN and SYDVKM. CDR3 bases: TGTGCCAGCAGGTCCTCGTCCCAACGTGGCTACACCTTC. Amino acids: CASRSSSQRGYTF.

The CDR3 sequence is CASTPGTVNNQPQHF. The CDR3 nucleotides read TGTGCCAGTACCCCCGGGACAGTAAATAATCAGCCCCAGCATTTT. The gene calls are TRBV19 and TRBJ1-5, with TRBD1 identical over 7 bases. Trimming at V came to 7 bases and at J to 4 bases, leaving 10 bases not matched to a gene. Germline loops: CDR1 LNHDA, CDR2 SQIVND (reference sequence). The CDR3 consists of 15 residues.